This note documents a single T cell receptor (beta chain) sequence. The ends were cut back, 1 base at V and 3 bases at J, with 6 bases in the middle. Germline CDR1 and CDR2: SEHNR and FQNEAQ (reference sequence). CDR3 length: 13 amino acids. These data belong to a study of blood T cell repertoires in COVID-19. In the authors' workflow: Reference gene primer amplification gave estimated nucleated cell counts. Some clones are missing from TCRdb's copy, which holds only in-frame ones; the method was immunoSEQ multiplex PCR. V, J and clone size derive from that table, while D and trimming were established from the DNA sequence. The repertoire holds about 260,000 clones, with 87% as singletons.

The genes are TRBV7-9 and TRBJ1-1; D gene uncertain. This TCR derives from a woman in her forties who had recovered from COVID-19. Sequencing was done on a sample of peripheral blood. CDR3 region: CASSLDADTEAFF. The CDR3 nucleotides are TGTGCCAGCAGCTTAGATGCGGACACTGAAGCTTTCTTT.